The clone carrying this TCR beta chain has a single count. The sample comes from a study of T cell responses to AZD1222 COVID-19 vaccine. Sequencing used immunoSEQ multiplex PCR; TCRdb keeps in-frame clones, though not all of them. The sample carries over 100,000 clones, around 86% recorded once. This CDR3 has 14 amino acids. CDR1 ENHRY and CDR2 SYGVKD come from the germline V gene. V lost 4 bases and J lost 5, with 11 bases in between. The chain links TRBV10-3 to TRBJ1-4, with a weak D call TRBD1 (5 bases). The sample was peripheral blood, taken on day 0 of AZD1222 vaccination. The receptor comes from an adult in good health. The CDR3 sequence: CAISAGRANEKLFF. The CDR3 coding sequence is TGTGCCATCAGTGCGGGCAGGGCGAATGAAAAACTGTTTTTT.